What follows are 20 T cell receptor beta chains derived from one specimen sequenced in a study of Tregs in tolerant kidney transplant recipients. Assay used: immunoSEQ multiplex PCR; TCRdb lists only in-frame clones, some missing. The profile shows 92,000 or so clones, roughly 92% of them singletons. Specimen: CD8+ T cells from blood. The source is a human donor in good health.

V is TRBV25-1 and J is TRBJ2-1; either TRBD1 or TRBD2 may supply D (6 bases each). The V gene's germline CDR1 is MGHDK and CDR2 SYGVNS. CDR3 length: 15 amino acids. Trimming removed 5 bases from V and 7 bases from J, with 18 bases in between. The CDR3 spells CASSPGRGRVNEQFF. CDR3 nucleotides: TGTGCCAGCAGTCCCGGTCGGGGGCGAGTGAATGAGCAGTTCTTC.

This chain uses TRBV2 with TRBJ1-1, with TRBD1 matching 10 bases. V trimming: 6 bases; J trimming: 0 bases; junction bases outside the gene matches: 7. The CDR3 has 16 residues. Germline V CDR1 and CDR2: SNHLY, FYNNEI. CDR3: CASSRDRGSLNTEAFF. The CDR3 bases are TGTGCCAGCAGCCGGGACAGGGGAAGCTTGAACACTGAAGCTTTCTTT.

The genes are TRBV19 and TRBJ2-1; 7 nucleotides match TRBD2. Germline V lookup: CDR1 LNHDA, CDR2 SQIVND (reference sequence). The V and J ends lost 4 bases and 4 bases, in that order; junction bases with no gene match: 7. The CDR3 sequence is 15 residues long. CDR3 nucleotides: TGTGCCAGTAGTACCGGCCTAGCGGATTACAATGAGCAGTTCTTC. Its protein is CASSTGLADYNEQFF.

V usage is TRBV2 and J usage is TRBJ2-2; 16 bases fit TRBD2. V lost 4 bases, J lost 5 bases, and 13 bases stayed unmatched. The CDR3 contains 20 residues. The germline V gene encodes CDR1 SNHLY and CDR2 FYNNEI. CDR3 sequence (DNA): TGTGCCAGCAGTGGCTGGGGGACTAGCGGGAGGGCCGTTGGGACCGGGGAGCTGTTTTTT. It specifies CASSGWGTSGRAVGTGELFF.

The rearrangement joins TRBV10-2 to TRBJ2-7; 7 bases agree with TRBD1. This CDR3 is built from 13 residues. Germline loops: CDR1 WSHSY, CDR2 SAAADI. The ends lost 2 bases at V and 3 bases at J; junction bases unmatched: 1. The CDR3 region has the DNA TGCGCCAGCAGTGAGACAGGGGTCTACGAGCAGTACTTC. Protein product: CASSETGVYEQYF.

The V and J genes are TRBV11-2 and TRBJ1-2; D remains ambiguous. This CDR3 comprises 12 residues. Trimming took 1 base from V and 4 from J, leaving 4 bases between them. CDR1 and CDR2 from the germline V gene are SGHAT and FQNNGV. CDR3 DNA: TGTGCCAGCAGCTTAGCCAGCTATGGCTACACCTTC. As protein: CASSLASYGYTF.

CDR3 sequence: CASSVFGGGTNTGELFF. Written as DNA, the CDR3 is TGTGCCAGCAGCGTATTCGGGGGTGGGACGAACACCGGGGAGCTGTTTTTT. The chain uses TRBV9 and TRBJ2-2; TRBD2 is a possible D gene (6 bases). Trimming removed 1 base at V and 0 bases at J, with 13 bases between. This CDR3 region has 17 residues. Germline V gives CDR1 SGDLS, CDR2 YYNGEE.

The rearrangement joins TRBV12-5 to TRBJ1-1; D uncertain. V lost 3 bases and J lost 7, with 15 bases in between. The CDR3 loop spans 14 amino acids. CDR1 LGHNT and CDR2 FRNRAP come from the germline V gene. In DNA form, the CDR3 reads TGTGCTAGTGGTTTTGGCGGGGAGTTCGGTGAAGCTTTCTTT. Translated: CASGFGGEFGEAFF.

This chain connects TRBV6-5 to TRBJ2-7; no reliable D call. This CDR3 spans 9 amino acids. Germline CDR1 reads MNHEY; CDR2 reads SVGAGI. The V gene lost 9 bases and the J gene lost 7 bases, with 7 bases spanning the gap. The DNA for the CDR3 is TGTGCCAGTGGATTGGAGCAGTACTTC. It translates to CASGLEQYF.

By frequency in the sample, this clone is medium-sized. The rearrangement links TRBV28 to TRBJ1-2, with a tentative D call TRBD1 (5 bases). This CDR3 contains 14 residues. V was pared by 3 bases and J by 10 bases, with 18 bases between. Germline values: CDR1 MDHEN, CDR2 SYDVKM. The CDR3 nucleotides are TGTGCCAGCAGTTTTCTGCAGGGAACGGATGACTACACCTTC. Amino acid sequence: CASSFLQGTDDYTF.

This clone appeared a single time. The J gene is TRBJ2-1, the V gene TRBV4-1; 9 bases align to TRBD2. This CDR3 contains 15 residues. Germline assignment: CDR1 MGHRA and CDR2 YSYEKL. V gave up 4 bases and J gave up 2 bases; unmatched junction bases: 3. The CDR3, as DNA: TGCGCCAGCAGCCGGGGCGGGGGGGCCTACAATGAGCAGTTCTTC. Encoded protein: CASSRGGGAYNEQFF.

The chain links TRBV15 to TRBJ1-3; D not certain. Trimming removed 2 bases at V and 0 bases at J, with 8 bases between. Germline V CDR1 and CDR2: LNHNV, YYDKDF (reference sequence). The CDR3 totals 15 residues. The CDR3 region has the DNA TGTGCCACCAGCAGAACAGCTAACTCTGGAAACACCATATATTTT. This sequence encodes CATSRTANSGNTIYF.

The chain links TRBV25-1 to TRBJ1-5; the D gene is possibly TRBD1 (5 bases). CDR1 is MGHDK, CDR2 SYGVNS, per germline. V lost 6 bases to trimming and J lost 0 bases, with 9 bases between them. The CDR3 length is 14 residues. CDR3 sequence: CASRGRDSNQPQHF. The CDR3 DNA sequence: TGTGCCAGCAGGGGACGGGATAGCAATCAGCCCCAGCATTTT.

The rearrangement links TRBV27 to TRBJ2-4, with D unresolved. This CDR3 spans 14 amino acids. Trimming pared 6 bases from V and 4 bases from J, leaving 13 bases between. Germline loops: CDR1 MNHEY, CDR2 SMNVEV (reference sequence). This CDR3 is CASSHPAEKNIQYF. CDR3 DNA: TGTGCCAGCAGCCACCCGGCGGAAAAAAACATTCAGTACTTC.

The chain has TRBV7-8 and TRBJ1-5; D perhaps matches TRBD1 (5 bases). V lost 1 base, J lost 5 bases, and 12 bases lay in between. The CDR3 totals 15 residues. CDR1 is SGHVS, CDR2 FQNEAQ, per germline. This CDR3 is CASSLVPTAYQPQHF. DNA of the CDR3: TGTGCCAGCAGCTTAGTCCCGACAGCCTATCAGCCCCAGCATTTT. The full variable domain, its missing parts supplied by reference TRBV7-8 and TRBJ1-5, is GAGVSQSPRYKVAKRGQDVALRCDPISGHVSLFWYQQALGQGPEFLTYFQNEAQLDKSGLPSDRFFAERPEGSVSTLKIQRTQQEDSAVYLCASSLVPTAYQPQHFGDGTRLSIL.

The V call is TRBV6-1, the J call TRBJ1-5; the match to TRBD1 covers 8 bases. The CDR3 runs to 15 residues. The ends lost 6 bases at V and 0 bases at J; junction bases unmatched: 4. CDR1 is MNHNS, CDR2 SASEGT, per germline. CDR3 in DNA: TGTGCCAGCAGGGACAGGGAGAATAGCAATCAGCCCCAGCATTTT. It is translated as CASRDRENSNQPQHF.

This sequence joins TRBV6-5 and TRBJ2-5, with 9 positions matching TRBD2. From germline, CDR1 is MNHEY and CDR2 SVGAGI. The CDR3 sequence is 14 residues long. V shed 4 bases, J shed 5 bases, and the junction held 5 bases outside the gene matches. Here the CDR3 reads CASSLAGVGETQYF. In DNA form, the CDR3 reads TGTGCCAGCAGTTTAGCGGGAGTAGGTGAGACCCAGTACTTC.

The chain employs TRBV7-3 and TRBJ2-7, with no clear D. With 3 bases removed from V and 3 bases from J, the gap between germline ends came to 9 bases. The CDR3 contains 13 residues. The germline V gene encodes CDR1 SGHTA and CDR2 FQGTGA. CDR3 DNA sequence: TGTGCCAGCAGCTTGGATTACTACTACGAGCAGTACTTC. Translating it yields CASSLDYYYEQYF.

This chain connects TRBV28 to TRBJ2-5, with 9 bases that match TRBD2. J was trimmed by 4 bases and V by 3 bases; bases with no gene match: 6. CDR3 size: 15 residues. The germline gives CDR1 MDHEN, CDR2 SYDVKM. The CDR3 sequence is CASSFTPSGAETQYF. The DNA for the CDR3 is TGTGCCAGCAGTTTCACCCCTAGCGGGGCAGAGACCCAGTACTTC.

CDR3 protein: CASSWDGVNSPLHF. The CDR3, as DNA: TGTGCCAGCAGCTGGGACGGAGTTAATTCACCCCTCCACTTT. The chain carries TRBV5-4 and TRBJ1-6; a weak D match, TRBD1 (5 bases). CDR3 length: 14 residues. CDR1 and CDR2 (germline): SGHNT, YYREEE (reference sequence). Trimming removed 3 bases at V and 6 bases at J, with 10 bases between. The variable domain in full, with the rest retrieved from reference TRBV5-4 and TRBJ1-6, is ETGVTQSPTHLIKTRGQQVTLRCSSQSGHNTVSWYQQALGQGPQFIFQYYREEENGRGNFPPRFSGLQFPNYSSELNVNALELDDSALYLCASSWDGVNSPLHFGNGTRLTVT.